One sample yielded the 23 T cell receptor beta chains listed below, sequenced in a study of T cell repertoires in cytomegalovirus infection (dated by TCRdb to the late 2010s). This sample was sequenced with an Illumina HiSeq 1500. TCRdb reanalyzed the raw reads on its own, using fastp at Q25 for trimming and MiXCR for clone calling, and kept in-frame beta chains. CDR3 protein duplicates are merged, each entry listing the most common genes and DNA. In this sample the table shows about 140,000 distinct CDR3 sequences, under 8% of which occur a single time. The ten most abundant clones make up 18% of the sample. Sequenced input: PBMCs. The origin of the receptors is a human donor in good health (CMV status not recorded). Some clones in this sample may be carry-over from other donors' samples.

The J gene is TRBJ2-1, the V gene TRBV9; TRBD1 matches 7 bases. Germline-derived CDR1 and CDR2 are SGDLS and YYNGEE. J lost 3 bases, V lost 3 bases, and 6 bases had no gene match. The CDR3 covers 15 residues. The CDR3 reads CASSAGQWGYNEQFF. The CDR3 DNA sequence: TGTGCCAGCAGCGCGGGACAGTGGGGCTACAATGAGCAGTTCTTC.

This clonotype was counted many times. This chain uses TRBV28 with TRBJ1-2; D is unclear. Trimming cost V 3 bases and J 8 bases, with 16 bases left between them. Germline CDR1 is MDHEN and CDR2 is SYDVKM. The CDR3 totals 14 residues. The CDR3 is CASSFSLAQGGYTF. CDR3 DNA sequence: TGTGCCAGCAGTTTTTCCCTGGCCCAAGGAGGCTACACCTTC.

The V call is TRBV14, the J call TRBJ2-7, with TRBD1 identical over 11 bases. The CDR3 totals 18 residues. Looked up from germline, CDR1 is SGHDN and CDR2 is FVKESK. V shed 3 bases and J 3 bases; nucleotides not matched to a gene: 13. The chain's CDR3 is CASSQNPGQGASGYEQYF. CDR3 DNA: TGTGCCAGCAGCCAGAACCCCGGACAGGGGGCATCGGGCTACGAGCAGTACTTC.

This chain uses TRBV7-3 with TRBJ1-2, with a possible D match to TRBD1 (5 bases). CDR3 size: 14 residues. Germline CDR1 reads SGHTA; CDR2 reads FQGTGA. V was trimmed by 2 bases and J by 6 bases, leaving 13 bases between them. The CDR3 DNA follows: TGTGCCAGCAGCTTAGGGGCGGGGCAGGATGGCTACACCTTC. Amino acid sequence: CASSLGAGQDGYTF.

This clonotype has a handful of counts. The V call is TRBV2, the J call TRBJ1-4, with 7 bases identical to TRBD1. The J segment lost 0 bases and the V segment lost 6 bases, leaving 4 bases of the junction unmatched. Germline V gene data show CDR1 as SNHLY and CDR2 as FYNNEI. The CDR3 loop spans 15 amino acids. The CDR3 loop reads CASRGQLATNEKLFF. CDR3 DNA: TGTGCCAGCAGGGGACAGCTCGCAACTAATGAAAAACTGTTTTTT.

This clonotype showed up many times. This chain uses TRBV7-2 with TRBJ1-4; perhaps TRBD1 as D (6 bases). CDR3 length equals 15 residues. CDR1 is SGHTA, CDR2 FQGNSA, per germline. The V and J ends lost 2 bases and 3 bases respectively, with 10 bases between them. The CDR3 is CASSLLKGANEKLFF. For the CDR3, the DNA is TGTGCCAGCAGCTTATTAAAGGGGGCTAATGAAAAACTGTTTTTT. The variable domain in full, with the rest retrieved from reference TRBV7-2 and TRBJ1-4, is GAGVSQSPSNKVTEKGKDVELRCDPISGHTALYWYRQSLGQGLEFLIYFQGNSAPDKSGLPSDRFSAERTGGSVSTLTIQRTQQEDSAVYLCASSLLKGANEKLFFGSGTQLSVL.

This clonotype was counted ten times or more. The rearrangement links TRBV7-8 to TRBJ2-1; D may be TRBD1 (8 bases). The CDR3 contains 16 residues. V was shortened by 5 bases and J by 6 bases, with 20 bases between the two germline ends. Germline loops: CDR1 SGHVS, CDR2 FQNEAQ. The chain's CDR3 is CASSILTGGVTNEQFF. The CDR3 DNA is TGTGCCAGCAGCATACTAACAGGGGGGGTAACCAATGAGCAGTTCTTC.

The table lists this clonotype with many counts. V usage is TRBV20-1 and J usage is TRBJ2-3; D is perhaps TRBD1 or TRBD2 (5 bases each). The CDR3 runs 17 residues. Germline V gene data show CDR1 as DFQATT and CDR2 as SNEGSKA (reference sequence). Trimming shortened V by 4 bases and J by 2 bases, and 22 bases separated the two germline ends. The CDR3 DNA reads TGCAGTGCTACCCTTTTTATAATTTGGGGGATCACAGATACGCAGTATTTT. Translated: CSATLFIIWGITDTQYF.

The chain joins TRBV6-5 to TRBJ2-1; 7 nucleotides line up with TRBD2. Per the germline V gene, CDR1 is MNHEY and CDR2 is SVGAGI. The trim removed 2 bases at V and 9 bases at J, leaving 22 bases unmatched. The CDR3 totals 19 residues. The DNA of the CDR3 is TGTGCCAGCAGTTACGGGGGGGGAGTGAAGGGGTCATCTCGAGGTGAGCAGTTCTTC. As protein: CASSYGGGVKGSSRGEQFF.

At least ten counts were recorded for this clonotype. The chain joins TRBV12-3 or TRBV12-4 to TRBJ2-6; D is undetermined. There are 13 residues in the CDR3. The V and J ends lost 3 bases and 3 bases respectively, with 3 bases between them. CDR3 bases: TGTGCCAGCAGTTTTGATGGGGCCAACGTCCTGACTTTC. This translates into CASSFDGANVLTF.

This clonotype was detected many times. The rearrangement uses TRBV20-1 and TRBJ2-3, with TRBD1 matching over 11 bases. The CDR3 extends over 14 amino acids. Germline V gene data show CDR1 as DFQATT and CDR2 as SNEGSKA (reference sequence). The trim removed 5 bases at V and 4 bases at J, leaving 5 bases unmatched. The CDR3 spells CSARGQGAADTQYF. The DNA of the CDR3 is TGCAGTGCTCGCGGACAGGGGGCTGCAGATACGCAGTATTTT.

J is TRBJ1-2 and V is TRBV14; D ambiguous. Per the germline V gene, CDR1 is SGHDN and CDR2 is FVKESK. With 3 bases removed from V and 0 bases from J, the gap between germline ends came to 8 bases. The CDR3 has 14 residues. CDR3 residues: CASSQGGSNYGYTF. The CDR3, as DNA: TGTGCCAGCAGCCAGGGCGGCTCTAACTATGGCTACACCTTC.

This clonotype was seen ten or more times. The chain has TRBV9 and TRBJ2-3; D remains ambiguous. V lost 0 bases and J 3 bases, leaving 11 bases between the germline ends. The CDR3 has 15 residues. The V gene's germline CDR1 is SGDLS and CDR2 YYNGEE. The CDR3 region has the DNA TGTGCCAGCAGCGTAGAAGGAGCCACGACAGATACGCAGTATTTT. Translating gives CASSVEGATTDTQYF.

This clonotype has a handful of counts. The chain joins TRBV23-1 to TRBJ2-1; 11 bases line up with TRBD2. TRBV23-1 is treated as an ORF (open reading frame) with a function not yet certain. Trimming at V came to 0 bases and at J to 3 bases, leaving 10 bases not matched to a gene. The CDR3 sequence is 19 residues long. CDR3 nucleotides: TGCGCCAGCAGTCAATCCGACGGGGCGGGACTAGCGGACTACAATGAGCAGTTCTTC. This translates into CASSQSDGAGLADYNEQFF.

This clonotype has more than one count but fewer than ten. V usage is TRBV20-1 and J usage is TRBJ2-3; D remains ambiguous. Trimming pared 6 bases from V and 3 bases from J, leaving 10 bases between. Germline V gene data show CDR1 as DFQATT and CDR2 as SNEGSKA (reference sequence). The CDR3 is 12 residues long. In DNA form, the CDR3 reads TGCAGTGCCCCTGGCGCAACAGATACGCAGTATTTT. It yields the protein CSAPGATDTQYF.

This clonotype was found once. The V call is TRBV11-3, the J call TRBJ2-2; TRBD1 matches 8 bases. V lost 4 bases and J lost 3; bases outside the gene matches: 10. This CDR3 is built from 17 residues. Germline lookup yields CDR1 SGHNT and CDR2 YENEEA. CDR3 nucleotide sequence: TGTGCCAGCAGCTCACCCCGCGCGACAGGGGACACCGGGGAGCTGTTTTTT. This translates into CASSSPRATGDTGELFF. Complete variable domain (other parts from reference TRBV11-3 and TRBJ2-2): EAGVVQSPRYKIIEKKQPVAFWCNPISGHNTLYWYLQNLGQGPELLIRYENEEAVDDSQLPKDRFSAERLKGVDSTLKIQPAELGDSAVYLCASSSPRATGDTGELFFGEGSRLTVL.

This clonotype was seen repeatedly, ten times or more. The chain employs TRBV20-1 and TRBJ1-1, with D possibly matching TRBD1 (5 bases). V shed 3 bases and J shed 6 bases, with 11 bases lying between them. Germline values: CDR1 DFQATT, CDR2 SNEGSKA (reference sequence). The CDR3 totals 12 residues. The CDR3 loop is CSASWGRAEAFF. The CDR3 coding sequence is TGCAGTGCTAGCTGGGGCCGGGCTGAAGCTTTCTTT.

V and J are TRBV19 and TRBJ2-6; TRBD1 is a possible D gene (6 bases). The CDR3 sequence is 15 residues long. V gave up 4 bases and J gave up 4 bases, with 11 bases separating them. Germline lookup yields CDR1 LNHDA and CDR2 SQIVND (reference sequence). In DNA form, the CDR3 reads TGTGCCAGTAGTAACACAGGGCCCGGGGCCAACGTCCTGACTTTC. Residues: CASSNTGPGANVLTF.

This clonotype was recorded many times. This chain joins TRBV4-1 and TRBJ1-1, with a tentative D call TRBD1 (6 bases). V was trimmed by 2 bases and J by 1 base, leaving 14 bases between them. This CDR3 is built from 16 residues. Germline CDR1 reads MGHRA; CDR2 reads YSYEKL. The CDR3 is CASSQPPGQTNTEAFF. For the CDR3, the DNA is TGCGCCAGCAGCCAACCACCGGGACAAACGAACACTGAAGCTTTCTTT.

This clonotype was counted ten times or more. The J gene is TRBJ1-1, the V gene TRBV15; D is undetermined. Germline loops: CDR1 LNHNV, CDR2 YYDKDF (reference sequence). V lost 1 base, J lost 6 bases, and 12 bases lay in between. This CDR3 is built from 14 residues. CDR3 DNA: TGTGCCACCAGCAGAGCCACCTTTAGGGCTGAAGCTTTCTTT. It specifies CATSRATFRAEAFF.

This clonotype came up many times. This chain connects TRBV27 to TRBJ2-3; no clear D gene. Germline values: CDR1 MNHEY, CDR2 SMNVEV (reference sequence). V was trimmed by 4 bases and J by 2 bases, leaving 13 bases between them. This CDR3 is 15 amino acids long. CDR3 sequence reads: CASSSLTLSTDTQYF. CDR3 nucleotides: TGTGCCAGCAGTTCCCTAACCTTGTCCACAGATACGCAGTATTTT.

The chain has TRBV12-3 or TRBV12-4 and TRBJ1-1; the D gene is possibly TRBD1 (6 bases). This CDR3 spans 15 amino acids. Trimming took off 6 bases at V and 3 bases at J, with 17 bases between the two ends. CDR3 amino acids: CASSLEGGRYTEAFF. Written as DNA, the CDR3 is TGTGCCAGCAGCCTAGAGGGGGGAAGATACACTGAAGCTTTCTTT.

This chain joins TRBV6-6 and TRBJ1-4; TRBD1 matches 8 bases. V shed 0 bases, J shed 6 bases, and the junction held 3 bases outside the gene matches. Per germline, CDR1 MNHNY and CDR2 SVGAGI (reference sequence). This CDR3 comprises 15 residues. This CDR3 reads CASSYSRQGYEKLFF. Here the CDR3 DNA reads TGTGCCAGCAGTTACTCGAGACAGGGGTATGAAAAACTGTTTTTT.